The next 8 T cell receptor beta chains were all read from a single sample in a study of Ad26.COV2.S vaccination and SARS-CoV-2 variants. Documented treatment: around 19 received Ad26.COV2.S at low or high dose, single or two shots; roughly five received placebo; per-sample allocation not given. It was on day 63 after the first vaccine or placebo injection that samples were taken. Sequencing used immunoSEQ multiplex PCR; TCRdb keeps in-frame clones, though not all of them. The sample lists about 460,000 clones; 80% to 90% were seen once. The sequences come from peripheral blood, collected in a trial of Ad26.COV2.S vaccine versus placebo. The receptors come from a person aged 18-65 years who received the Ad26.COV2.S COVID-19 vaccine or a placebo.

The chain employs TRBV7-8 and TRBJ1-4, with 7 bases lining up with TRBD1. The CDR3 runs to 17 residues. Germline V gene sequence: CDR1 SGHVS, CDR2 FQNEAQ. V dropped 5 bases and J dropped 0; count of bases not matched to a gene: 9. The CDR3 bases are TGTGCCAGCAGCCTGTTCAGGGGGTCGGCAACTAATGAAAAACTGTTTTTT. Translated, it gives CASSLFRGSATNEKLFF.

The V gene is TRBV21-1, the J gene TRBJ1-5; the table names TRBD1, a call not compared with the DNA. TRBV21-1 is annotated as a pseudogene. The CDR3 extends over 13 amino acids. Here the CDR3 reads CATKFRGGQPQHF. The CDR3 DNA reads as TGTGCCACCAAATTCAGGGGTGGTCAGCCCCAGCATTTT.

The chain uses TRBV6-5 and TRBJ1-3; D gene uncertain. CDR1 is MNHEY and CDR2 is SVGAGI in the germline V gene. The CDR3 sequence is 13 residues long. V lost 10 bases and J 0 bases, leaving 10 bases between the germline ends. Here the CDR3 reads CATTSISGNTIYF. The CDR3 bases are TGTGCCACTACATCGATCTCTGGAAACACCATATATTTT.

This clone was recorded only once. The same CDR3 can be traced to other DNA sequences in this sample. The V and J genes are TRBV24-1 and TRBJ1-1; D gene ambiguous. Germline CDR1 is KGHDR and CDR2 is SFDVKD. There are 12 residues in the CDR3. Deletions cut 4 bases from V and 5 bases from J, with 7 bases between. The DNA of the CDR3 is TGTGCCACCAGTGAGGGCAATACTGAAGCTTTCTTT. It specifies CATSEGNTEAFF.

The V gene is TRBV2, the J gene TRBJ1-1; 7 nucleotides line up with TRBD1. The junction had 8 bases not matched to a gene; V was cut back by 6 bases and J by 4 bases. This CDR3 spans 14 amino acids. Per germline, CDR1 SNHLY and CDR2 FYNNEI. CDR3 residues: CASRGTALGTEAFF. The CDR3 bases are TGTGCCAGCAGGGGGACAGCTCTGGGCACTGAAGCTTTCTTT.

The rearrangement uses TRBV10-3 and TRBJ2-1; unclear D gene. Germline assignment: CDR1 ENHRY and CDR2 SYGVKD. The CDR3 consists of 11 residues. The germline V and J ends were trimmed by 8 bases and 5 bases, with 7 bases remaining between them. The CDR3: CAIGLNNEQFF. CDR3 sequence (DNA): TGTGCCATCGGGCTCAACAATGAGCAGTTCTTC.

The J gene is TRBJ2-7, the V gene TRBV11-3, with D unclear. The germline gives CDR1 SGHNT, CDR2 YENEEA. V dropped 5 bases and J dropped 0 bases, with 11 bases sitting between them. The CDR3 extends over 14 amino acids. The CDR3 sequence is CASSPNRGSYEQYF. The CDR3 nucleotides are TGTGCCAGCAGCCCCAACAGAGGCTCCTACGAGCAGTACTTC.

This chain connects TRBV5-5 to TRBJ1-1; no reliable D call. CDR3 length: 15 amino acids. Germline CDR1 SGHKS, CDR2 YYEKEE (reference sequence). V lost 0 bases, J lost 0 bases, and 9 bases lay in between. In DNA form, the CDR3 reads TGTGCCAGCAGCTTGGGGCCGGGTTTGAACACTGAAGCTTTCTTT. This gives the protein CASSLGPGLNTEAFF.